The 23 T cell receptor beta chains below all came from one sample that was sequenced in a study of blood T cells in healthy people across ages. A second PCR, run for roughly 7 to 11 cycles, used a sample-barcoded 5' primer plus a J-beta primer mix. TCRdb reanalysed the 5' RACE reads using MiXCR and keeps one entry per CDR3 protein. The sample carries 1.5 million to 2 million distinct CDR3 sequences, about 30% recorded once. The sequenced sample was blood. The receptor source for this set is a woman in her twenties or thirties in good health.

In this sample, this clonotype turned up a few times. V is TRBV20-1 and J is TRBJ2-5; TRBD2 matches at 12 bases. This CDR3 comprises 16 residues. Germline lookup yields CDR1 DFQATT and CDR2 SNEGSKA (reference sequence). The ends lost 0 bases at V and 5 bases at J; junction bases unmatched: 7. This CDR3 reads CSAREASGGGRETQYF. For the CDR3, the DNA is TGCAGTGCTAGAGAAGCTAGCGGGGGGGGGAGGGAGACCCAGTACTTC.

The chain employs TRBV6-5 and TRBJ1-2; 7 nucleotides match TRBD1. Germline V gene sequence: CDR1 MNHEY, CDR2 SVGAGI. V lost 5 bases to trimming and J lost 7 bases; unmatched junction nucleotides: 7. This CDR3 contains 13 residues. In nucleotides, the CDR3 is TGTGCCAGCAGTAGCCCAGGGGGAAGTGGCTACACCTTC. Its protein product is CASSSPGGSGYTF.

At least ten counts were recorded for this clonotype. V is TRBV20-1 and J is TRBJ2-7, with 7 bases aligning to TRBD1. V was clipped by 6 bases and J by 3 bases; unmatched bases: 23. From germline, CDR1 is DFQATT and CDR2 SNEGSKA (reference sequence). The CDR3 has 18 amino acids. The CDR3: CSAGGGQRTGHDDYEQYF. In nucleotides, the CDR3 is TGCAGTGCCGGAGGTGGCCAAAGGACAGGACACGACGACTACGAGCAGTACTTC.

This clonotype was recorded a few times. V is TRBV2 and J is TRBJ2-2; perhaps TRBD2 as D (6 bases). With 7 bases removed from V and 1 base from J, the gap between germline ends came to 10 bases. Germline CDR1 reads SNHLY; CDR2 reads FYNNEI. There are 14 residues in the CDR3. The CDR3 protein is CASMFGGNTGELFF. CDR3 nucleotide sequence: TGTGCCAGCATGTTCGGGGGGAACACCGGGGAGCTGTTTTTT.

This clonotype was seen a few times. The rearrangement links TRBV7-3 to TRBJ2-5; 7 nucleotides agree with TRBD1. The V segment lost 2 bases and the J segment 5 bases; nucleotides outside the gene matches: 5. Germline V gives CDR1 SGHTA, CDR2 FQGTGA. The CDR3 loop spans 14 amino acids. CDR3 sequence (DNA): TGTGCCAGCAGCTTAGGGGGACAGATGGAGACCCAGTACTTC. It yields the protein CASSLGGQMETQYF.

V gene TRBV25-1 combines with J gene TRBJ2-5; the D gene could be TRBD1 or TRBD2 (5 bases each). With 9 bases removed from V and 5 bases from J, the gap between germline ends came to 16 bases. The CDR3 spans 13 residues. CDR1 MGHDK and CDR2 SYGVNS come from the germline V gene. The CDR3 region has the DNA TGTGCCAGTGGGGGTGAGGTTCGCGAGACCCAGTACTTC. Protein: CASGGEVRETQYF. Drawing the rest from reference TRBV25-1 and TRBJ2-5, the complete variable domain is EADIYQTPRYLVIGTGKKITLECSQTMGHDKMYWYQQDPGMELHLIHYSYGVNSTEKGDLSSESTVSRIRTEHFPLTLESARPSHTSQYLCASGGEVRETQYFGPGTRLLVL.

This clonotype showed up many times. A read error may account for a junction end that differs from germline. CDR3 amino acids: CASSQGGSSYNEQFF. CDR3 sequence (DNA): TGCGCCAGCAGCCAGGGAGGGAGCTCCTACAATGAGCAGTTCTTC. The rearrangement uses TRBV3-1 and TRBJ2-1, with 7 bases identical to TRBD2. This CDR3 is 15 amino acids long. Germline CDR1 LGHDT, CDR2 YNNKEL (reference sequence).

This clonotype showed up just a few times. The rearrangement uses TRBV29-1 and TRBJ1-1; possible D gene TRBD1, 5 bases. Germline V gene lookup returns CDR1 SQVTM and CDR2 ANQGSEA. The CDR3 is 12 residues long. The V end was cut by 5 bases, the J end by 4 bases, with 11 bases between. The CDR3 sequence: CSVQRQSTEAFF. The CDR3 nucleotides are TGCAGCGTTCAAAGACAGAGCACTGAAGCTTTCTTT.

Concerning this clonotype itself: A much larger clone sits a single nucleotide away, making a read error possible. The rearrangement uses TRBV4-1 and TRBJ2-1, with 10 bases matching TRBD2. This CDR3 comprises 17 residues. Germline values: CDR1 MGHRA, CDR2 YSYEKL. The J segment lost 7 bases and the V segment lost 0 bases, leaving 9 bases of the junction unmatched. The CDR3 region has the DNA TGCGCCAGCAGCCAAGATCTTGCGGCTAGCGGGAGTAATGAGCAGTTCTTC. Its translation is CASSQDLAASGSNEQFF.

With regard to this clonotype: A read error is possible here, since a much larger clone lies one base away. This sequence joins TRBV7-2 and TRBJ2-3; weak D call: TRBD2 (5 bases). This CDR3 contains 13 residues. V was pared by 5 bases and J by 2 bases, with 8 bases between. The V gene's germline CDR1 is SGHTA and CDR2 FQGNSA. CDR3 protein: CASSADFTDTQYF. CDR3 sequence (DNA): TGTGCCAGCAGCGCGGACTTCACAGATACGCAGTATTTT.

Regarding this clonotype: A much larger clone is a single base away; this may be a read error. The chain is built from TRBV5-1 and TRBJ2-4; D unresolved. The J call may be mistaken, given a closer DNA end match to TRBJ2-7. Germline V gives CDR1 SGHRS, CDR2 YFSETQ. This CDR3 is 13 amino acids long. The DNA for the CDR3 is TGCGCCAACAGCCTCGACACTAATTACGAGCAGTACTTC. Translated: CANSLDTNYEQYF.

This chain joins TRBV5-4 and TRBJ2-1; D unresolved. The germline V gene encodes CDR1 SGHNT and CDR2 YYREEE (reference sequence). Trimming took 4 bases from V and 13 from J, leaving 18 bases between them. This CDR3 has 13 amino acids. Written as DNA, the CDR3 is TGTGCCAGCAGCCAAAACCATCAAGAGACCCAGTTCTTC. This sequence encodes CASSQNHQETQFF.

This chain links TRBV5-1 with TRBJ2-5; no firm D call. The end of the DNA is better explained by TRBJ2-7, so the J call may be wrong. The CDR3 extends over 16 amino acids. Germline V CDR1 and CDR2: SGHRS, YFSETQ. CDR3 loop: CASSPRSAPGFYEQYF. Written as DNA, the CDR3 is TGCGCCAGCAGCCCCCGGTCCGCCCCTGGTTTCTACGAGCAGTACTTC.

This clonotype turned up a few times. The chain joins TRBV2 to TRBJ2-1; 8 bases are a match to TRBD2. V trimming: 3 bases; J trimming: 5 bases; junction bases outside the gene matches: 6. The CDR3 has 15 residues. Germline V gene lookup returns CDR1 SNHLY and CDR2 FYNNEI. The CDR3 protein is CASSEREDYNNEQFF. In nucleotides, the CDR3 is TGTGCCAGCAGTGAGCGGGAGGATTACAACAATGAGCAGTTCTTC.

This clonotype was observed a single time. The J gene is TRBJ1-4, the V gene TRBV28; D is unclear. Germline-derived CDR1 and CDR2 are MDHEN and SYDVKM. The V and J ends lost 7 bases and 12 bases respectively, with 15 bases between them. CDR3 length: 12 amino acids. The CDR3 sequence is CASTRSRRELFF. As DNA, the CDR3 is TGTGCCAGCACCCGGAGTCGTAGGGAACTGTTTTTT.

This clonotype was observed a few times. A single base separates this from a much larger clone, so it may be a read error. The rearrangement links TRBV6-5 to TRBJ2-5; D is undetermined. This CDR3 region has 14 residues. Looked up from germline, CDR1 is MNHEY and CDR2 is SVGAGI. CDR3 loop: CAGSYSSYQETQYF. CDR3 DNA sequence: TGTGCCGGCAGTTACAGCAGCTACCAAGAGACCCAGTACTTC.

A few counts support this clonotype. This chain joins TRBV9 and TRBJ1-1; possibly TRBD1 for D (5 bases). This CDR3 contains 15 residues. V was clipped by 4 bases and J by 6 bases, with 19 bases between them. Looked up from germline, CDR1 is SGDLS and CDR2 is YYNGEE. Here the CDR3 DNA reads TGTGCCAGCAGCCCAACAGGTGGGATTGGGTCTGAAGCTTTCTTT. Translation: CASSPTGGIGSEAFF.

The sample holds a few counts of this clonotype. The chain links TRBV7-2 to TRBJ1-2, with 8 bases matching TRBD1. The CDR3 extends over 16 amino acids. Germline V lookup: CDR1 SGHTA, CDR2 FQGNSA. The V segment lost 4 bases and the J segment 8 bases; nucleotides outside the gene matches: 15. The CDR3 nucleotides are TGTGCCAGCAGCTCTCCGTTTGGGACAGGATGGGGAGGCTACACCTTC. Its protein is CASSSPFGTGWGGYTF.

V and J are TRBV29-1 and TRBJ2-1; 9 bases match TRBD2. In germline, CDR1 is SQVTM, CDR2 ANQGSEA. The CDR3 contains 12 residues. The chain's CDR3 is CASSGGNDEQFF. CDR3 in DNA: TGCGCCTCGAGCGGGGGGAACGATGAGCAGTTCTTC.

This sequence joins TRBV6-2 or TRBV6-3 and TRBJ2-5; TRBD2 matches 12 bases. Looked up from germline, CDR1 is MNHEY and CDR2 is SVGEGT. The CDR3 has 14 amino acids. With V trimmed by 6 bases and J by 7 bases, 6 bases remained unmatched. In DNA form, the CDR3 reads TGTGCCAGCAGCGGACTAGCGGGAACTCGGACCCAGTACTTC. Translation gives CASSGLAGTRTQYF.

The V call is TRBV27, the J call TRBJ2-1; TRBD1 might be the D (5 bases). Trimming left V 3 bases short and J 8 bases short, with 11 bases between. The germline gives CDR1 MNHEY, CDR2 SMNVEV (reference sequence). This CDR3 spans 13 amino acids. In DNA form, the CDR3 reads TGTGCCAGCAGTTTCAAAGGGGTCCATGAGCAGTTCTTC. Its protein is CASSFKGVHEQFF.

The V gene is TRBV2, the J gene TRBJ2-1; D may correspond to TRBD1 or TRBD2 (5 bases each). The end of the DNA fits TRBJ2-7 better, so the J call may be wrong. The V gene's germline CDR1 is SNHLY and CDR2 FYNNEI. This CDR3 is 15 amino acids long. CDR3 residues: CASRGTQSSYNEQYF. The CDR3 bases are TGTGCCAGCAGAGGGACGCAGAGCTCCTACAATGAGCAGTACTTC.

The rearrangement links TRBV12-3 or TRBV12-4 to TRBJ1-2, with TRBD1 matching over 7 bases. The V segment lost 5 bases and the J segment 7 bases; nucleotides outside the gene matches: 13. This CDR3 region has 15 residues. CDR3 amino acids: CASSVRQGPGSGYTF. DNA for the CDR3: TGTGCCAGCAGTGTTAGACAGGGCCCGGGTTCTGGCTACACCTTC.